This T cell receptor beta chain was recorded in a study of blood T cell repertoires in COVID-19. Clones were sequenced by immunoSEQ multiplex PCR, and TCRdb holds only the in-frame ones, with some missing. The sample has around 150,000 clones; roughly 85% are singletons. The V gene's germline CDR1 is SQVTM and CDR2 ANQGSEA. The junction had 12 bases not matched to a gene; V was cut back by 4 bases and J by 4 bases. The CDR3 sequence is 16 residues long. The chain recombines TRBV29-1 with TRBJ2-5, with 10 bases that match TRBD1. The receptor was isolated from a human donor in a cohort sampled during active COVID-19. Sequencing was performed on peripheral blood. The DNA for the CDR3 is TGCAGCGTTGTATGGCGACAGGGGGCGTTAGGAGAGACCCAGTACTTC. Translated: CSVVWRQGALGETQYF.